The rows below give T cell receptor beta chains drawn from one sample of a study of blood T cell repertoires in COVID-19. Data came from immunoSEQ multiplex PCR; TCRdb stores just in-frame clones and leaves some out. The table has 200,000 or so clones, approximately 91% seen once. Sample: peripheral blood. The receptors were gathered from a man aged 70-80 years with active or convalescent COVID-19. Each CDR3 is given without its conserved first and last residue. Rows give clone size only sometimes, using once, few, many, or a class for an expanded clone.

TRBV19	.	ASSIGMNTEAF
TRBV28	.	ASRDSHWTQY
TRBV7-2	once	ASSPHLTSGRRGEQY
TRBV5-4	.	ASSLRTGGALETQY
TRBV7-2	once	ASSPWGGGSGNTIY
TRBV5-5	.	ASSRQVPDTQY
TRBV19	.	ATYGASGTKNTGELF
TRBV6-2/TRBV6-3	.	ASSYSTGGFYEQY
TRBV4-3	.	ASSQDIGLAVGGELF
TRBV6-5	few	ASSRDSASYGYT
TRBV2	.	ASSEQGAGETQY
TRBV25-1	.	ASSTAQGVPAF
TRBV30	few	AWSIGGTANTEAF
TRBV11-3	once	ASSLVGTGRNEKLF
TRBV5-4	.	ASSRPGLAGYNEQF